One TCR beta chain is described in this entry. There are a few counts of this clonotype. What antigen it recognizes has not been identified. Base-call qualities are not available, and no considerably larger clone is one nucleotide away. These data are taken from a study of T cells in Graves' hyperthyroidism and ophthalmopathy (dated by TCRdb to the late 2010s). For the wider study: Peripheral blood was sampled at the time of initial diagnosis, prior to any treatment. The 95 to 100 discovery patients were randomly divided into training and test sets at a 7:3 ratio. TCR Vbeta CDR3 sequencing of roughly 140 peripheral blood samples (43 ophthalmopathy, 75 hyperthyroidism and some 17 progressor patients) is reported in the paper. An independent validation cohort of 18 to 20 hyperthyroidism patients and approximately 17 patients who later progressed to ophthalmopathy tested prospective prediction of ophthalmopathy. To identify TCR V-J signatures that set the groups apart, the researchers used a discovery cohort of approximately 98 patients, made up of 43 with Graves' ophthalmopathy and 55 to 65 with stable Graves' hyperthyroidism. Following sampling, methimazole starting at 30 mg daily was given to hyperthyroidism patients, and high-dose intravenous methylprednisolone was given to ophthalmopathy patients. In six Graves' hyperthyroidism patients, the study also compared T-cell repertoires from thyroid tissue with T-cell repertoires from blood.

Hyperthyroidism patients were aged 18 to 65 years and newly diagnosed, with disease duration of less than 2 months. The study excluded patients with uncontrolled infections, other autoimmune diseases, pregnancy or lactation. Diagnoses were established on the basis of clinical symptoms, serum thyroxine and TRAb, thyroid ultrasound, and orbital computed tomography. Blood from progressor patients was drawn when they were first diagnosed with hyperthyroidism, before any ophthalmopathy symptoms appeared. Ficoll-Paque density gradient centrifugation was used to isolate PBMCs from around 10 ml of fresh peripheral blood. Progressor patients were defined as those initially diagnosed with Graves' hyperthyroidism in whom ophthalmopathy developed during follow-up. Trizol reagent was used to extract total RNA, and RNA quality was then checked on an Agilent 2100 Bioanalyzer. Broad study findings and their caveats: Most expanded thyroid clonotypes (frequency above 0.001) were also found in blood, which suggests that blood repertoires may mirror thyroid immune responses. No statistical method was used to set the sample size in advance, and investigators knew the group allocation. During validation, the model predicted progression to ophthalmopathy a median of about 6.5 months ahead of onset, with more than 55% sensitivity and 72.22% specificity. Ophthalmopathy was separated from stable hyperthyroidism by a 13 V-J signature model, with over 85% sensitivity and 81% to 83% specificity obtained in cross-validation and 80%/75% obtained in testing.

The TCR beta CDR3 regions were amplified from RNA transcripts. The first round of RT-PCR for the TCR CDR3 was performed with the HTBI primer set and the Qiagen OneStep RT-PCR kit. A second multiplex PCR round built the libraries, followed by size selection and purification. Paired-end sequencing of the libraries was performed with 100 bp reads on an Illumina HiSeq2000. The paper's data handling went like this. SOAPnuke was used to process the raw data, throwing out any read that contained adapters or uncalled bases, had a mean Phred below 15, or lacked an exact constant-primer or identifier match. COPE v1.2.5 was used to merge the high-quality paired reads, and each unique nucleotide sequence was defined as a clonotype. MiTCR v1.1 was used to align clonotypes to the IMGT TRBV, TRBD and TRBJ reference segments. Only V-J combinations with frequency above 0.0001, covering about 99% of repertoires, were analysed. The TCS score was defined as F50 (clonal expansion) divided by E x V (chaos), with BLOSUM62-based TCRdist calculated between CDR3 peptides within each V-J. Welch's t-statistics and random forest reduced some 510 V-J features to about 13, which were used in a naive Bayes classifier (R e1071). The public reads were reprocessed in TCRdb via fastp at Q25 and MiXCR, keeping in-frame beta chains. Here each entry gathers all rows of one CDR3 protein and keeps the most common genes and DNA. V and J calls and clone size were set by TCRdb, not the authors. This sample holds around 250,000 distinct CDR3 sequences; 13% to 15% were observed only once. Of the sample, 13% is held by the ten largest clones.

CDR1 and CDR2 were assigned from the germline V gene as SGHDT and YYEEEE. Its CDR3 holds 15 amino acids, cysteine through phenylalanine. Of all the DNA, just the CDR3 is kept, 45 bases in frame from base 1. V is trimmed back by 4 bases and J by 2 bases, and the junction contains 5 bases that no gene match accounts for. This chain is built from TRBV5-6 and TRBJ2-7, with 11 bases in between that match TRBD1. What was sequenced was blood. The sequence came from a woman between 40 and 50 years old with Graves' hyperthyroidism that later progressed to Graves' ophthalmopathy. The CDR3 in this case is CASSGQGAPAYEQYF. The sequenced DNA: TGTGCCAGCAGCGGACAGGGGGCCCCCGCCTACGAGCAGTACTTC.